This T cell receptor (beta chain) was identified in a study of blood T cells in healthy people across ages. Study-level points and caveats: Calculation of diversity from one million T cells yielded estimates considered to be underestimates. Naive CD4+ cell counts and diversity both ran higher in long-lived than in aged donors.

A second PCR, run for roughly 7 to 12 cycles, used a sample-barcoded 5' primer plus a J-beta primer mix. Every cDNA was tagged by a template-switch adaptor with 12 random nucleotides. MiXCR, run by TCRdb on the 5' RACE reads, gives a single entry per CDR3 protein. The sample has more than 800,000 distinct CDR3 sequences; 35% to 50% are singletons. Trimming removed 7 bases from V and 3 bases from J, with 9 bases in between. Germline CDR1 GTSNPN, CDR2 SVGIG (reference sequence). The CDR3 is made up of 12 amino acids. Comments on this clonotype: Antigen specificity is unknown.

Sequenced: blood. The TCR comes from a woman aged 55-70 years in good health. The chain is built from TRBV30 and TRBJ2-2; no clear D gene. The CDR3 nucleotides are TGTGCCTCGCCCCGAGACACCGGGGAGCTGTTTTTT. Amino acids: CASPRDTGELFF.